What follows are 12 T cell receptor beta chains derived from one specimen sequenced in a study of glioma-infiltrating T cells after dendritic cell vaccination. Here immunoSEQ multiplex PCR was the method, and the copy in TCRdb shows in-frame clones only, minus some. The repertoire holds 90,000 or so clones, with about 84% as singletons. The sample in question was blood, obtained before dendritic cell vaccination. All receptors come from a human donor with glioblastoma.

The chain links TRBV5-6 to TRBJ1-2; 7 bases line up with TRBD1. The CDR3 consists of 17 residues. Per germline, CDR1 SGHDT and CDR2 YYEEEE. Germline trimming cut 4 bases from V and 0 bases from J; bases unmatched to any gene: 12. CDR3 in DNA: TGTGCCAGCAGCATCTTAGGTGGGACAGATTCTAACTATGGCTACACCTTC. It is translated as CASSILGGTDSNYGYTF.

The rearrangement uses TRBV5-6 and TRBJ2-7; D is possibly TRBD1 (5 bases). With 4 bases removed from V and 3 bases from J, the gap between germline ends came to 14 bases. The CDR3 extends over 14 amino acids. From germline, CDR1 is SGHDT and CDR2 YYEEEE. DNA for the CDR3: TGTGCCAGCAGCCAGGGTCTGAAAGTCTACGAGCAGTACTTC. This encodes CASSQGLKVYEQYF.

The chain couples TRBV29-1 to TRBJ2-5; TRBD1 agrees at 9 bases. This CDR3 is built from 13 residues. Germline V gene lookup returns CDR1 SQVTM and CDR2 ANQGSEA. J gave up 6 bases and V 2 bases, and 4 bases lay outside the gene matches. The CDR3 here is CSVERGQGQTQYF. The CDR3 DNA reads TGCAGCGTTGAACGGGGACAGGGACAGACCCAGTACTTC.

This clone was seen only a few times. V usage is TRBV10-3 and J usage is TRBJ2-7; a possible D gene is TRBD1 (6 bases). This CDR3 contains 14 residues. Trimming shortened V by 2 bases and J by 3 bases, and 11 bases separated the two germline ends. In germline, CDR1 is ENHRY, CDR2 SYGVKD. CDR3 sequence reads: CAISEPAGDYEQYF. The CDR3 nucleotides are TGTGCCATCAGTGAGCCGGCAGGGGACTACGAGCAGTACTTC.

This chain links TRBV27 with TRBJ2-3; TRBD2 agrees at 13 bases. Germline CDR1 MNHEY, CDR2 SMNVEV (reference sequence). J gave up 2 bases and V 5 bases, and 7 bases lay outside the gene matches. This CDR3 is 17 amino acids long. DNA for the CDR3: TGTGCCAGCAGTCCCACACTAGCGGGGGGGGCCACAGATACGCAGTATTTT. Protein product: CASSPTLAGGATDTQYF.

This clone was recorded only once. The chain carries TRBV28 and TRBJ1-2, with a tentative D call TRBD1 (6 bases). The CDR3 totals 16 residues. Trimming stripped 2 bases from V and 2 bases from J, with 15 bases between. Germline assignment: CDR1 MDHEN and CDR2 SYDVKM. The CDR3 coding sequence is TGTGCCAGCAGTTTAGCGGGAGGGGGGCTGAACTATGGCTACACCTTC. Translation gives CASSLAGGGLNYGYTF.

This chain links TRBV5-1 with TRBJ1-1; the D gene is possibly TRBD1 (5 bases). The germline CDR1 and CDR2 sequences are SGHRS and YFSETQ. CDR3 length equals 15 residues. Trimming took off 4 bases at V and 1 base at J, with 14 bases between the two ends. CDR3 region: CASSPRGEPNTEAFF. CDR3 DNA: TGCGCCAGCAGCCCGCGGGGGGAGCCGAACACTGAAGCTTTCTTT.

CDR3 nucleotides: TGTGCCAGCTCACCACCTTCTAGCGGAACTTACGAGCAGTACTTC. This encodes CASSPPSSGTYEQYF. The chain uses TRBV18 and TRBJ2-7; 7 nucleotides agree with TRBD2. CDR1 KGHSH and CDR2 LQKENI come from the germline V gene. V lost 0 bases, J lost 4 bases, and 6 bases stayed unmatched. The CDR3 extends over 15 amino acids.

This clone has just a few counts. The sample has other DNA sequences that encode this CDR3 too. The chain joins TRBV7-9 to TRBJ2-7, with 9 bases that match TRBD2. The germline CDR1 and CDR2 sequences are SEHNR and FQNEAQ (reference sequence). V shed 3 bases and J 0 bases; nucleotides not matched to a gene: 3. The CDR3 is 15 residues long. The chain's CDR3 is CASSFSGGSSYEQYF. As DNA, the CDR3 is TGTGCCAGCAGCTTTAGCGGGGGCAGCTCCTACGAGCAGTACTTC.

The chain recombines TRBV11-2 with TRBJ1-1; D not resolved. This CDR3 has 12 amino acids. The germline gives CDR1 SGHAT, CDR2 FQNNGV. V lost 6 bases and J lost 5, with 10 bases in between. This CDR3 is CASSSRGTEAFF. The CDR3 DNA reads as TGTGCCAGCAGTTCGCGGGGAACTGAAGCTTTCTTT.

The gene calls are TRBV6-5 and TRBJ2-1; 10 nucleotides match TRBD2. The junction had 6 bases not matched to a gene; V was cut back by 4 bases and J by 6 bases. The CDR3 runs 15 residues. Per the germline V gene, CDR1 is MNHEY and CDR2 is SVGAGI. DNA for the CDR3: TGTGCCAGCAGTTCCCCTAGCGGGAGAGGCAATGAGCAGTTCTTC. The encoded protein is CASSSPSGRGNEQFF.

This clone was seen once. The chain employs TRBV9 and TRBJ2-3; 8 positions match TRBD2. CDR3 length: 18 residues. The V gene end was trimmed by 0 bases and the J gene end by 6 bases; junction bases not matched to a gene: 15. Germline V gene lookup returns CDR1 SGDLS and CDR2 YYNGEE. Here the CDR3 reads CASSVARGTSGRGDTQYF. In DNA form, the CDR3 reads TGTGCCAGCAGCGTAGCTAGGGGGACAAGCGGGAGAGGTGATACGCAGTATTTT.